The 25 T cell receptor beta chains reported below all come from one sample, sequenced in a study of blood T cell repertoires in COVID-19. The method was immunoSEQ multiplex PCR; TCRdb's version includes in-frame clones alone and lacks a portion of them. The sample consists of fewer than 250,000 clones, approximately 86% of them appearing once. Specimen: peripheral blood. The receptors come from a woman in her sixties with active or convalescent COVID-19.

A few counts support this clone. This chain joins TRBV28 and TRBJ1-2; perhaps TRBD1 as D (5 bases). This CDR3 region has 14 residues. Germline V CDR1 and CDR2: MDHEN, SYDVKM. Trimming took 3 bases from V and 8 from J, leaving 16 bases between them. CDR3 loop: CASSLDEAGRGYTF. CDR3 DNA sequence: TGTGCCAGCAGTTTGGATGAGGCGGGACGAGGCTACACCTTC.

Remarks on this clone: The sample has other DNA sequences that encode this CDR3 too. The CDR3 here is CAISESRGGTDTQYF. The CDR3 DNA is TGTGCCATCAGTGAGTCTCGGGGGGGCACAGATACGCAGTATTTT. The chain couples TRBV10-3 to TRBJ2-3; 7 bases line up with TRBD2. In germline, CDR1 is ENHRY, CDR2 SYGVKD. The CDR3 loop spans 15 amino acids. Trimming at V came to 0 bases and at J to 1 base, leaving 1 base not matched to a gene.

This clone has more than one count but fewer than ten. This rearrangement joins TRBV7-2 to TRBJ1-2; TRBD1 agrees at 7 bases. Per the germline V gene, CDR1 is SGHTA and CDR2 is FQGNSA. The CDR3 runs 14 residues. V lost 4 bases to trimming and J lost 4 bases; unmatched junction nucleotides: 6. CDR3 sequence reads: CASSSRDSPYGYTF. Written as DNA, the CDR3 is TGTGCCAGCAGCTCCCGGGACAGTCCCTATGGCTACACCTTC.

This clone was seen a handful of times. The chain employs TRBV20-1 and TRBJ2-3; TRBD2 is a possible D gene (5 bases). The CDR3 extends over 15 amino acids. V dropped 6 bases and J dropped 1 base, with 17 bases sitting between them. The germline V gene has CDR1 DFQATT and CDR2 SNEGSKA (reference sequence). CDR3: CSASFGEFGTDTQYF. CDR3 DNA: TGCAGTGCAAGTTTCGGGGAGTTCGGCACAGATACGCAGTATTTT.

This sequence joins TRBV12-3 or TRBV12-4 and TRBJ1-1; D perhaps matches TRBD1 (6 bases). Trimming took off 3 bases at V and 8 bases at J, with 13 bases between the two ends. This CDR3 comprises 13 residues. The CDR3: CASSFIRGGEAFF. The CDR3 nucleotides are TGTGCCAGCAGTTTCATAAGGGGGGGCGAAGCTTTCTTT.

The genes are TRBV6-5 and TRBJ1-1; perhaps TRBD1 as D (5 bases). Germline V gives CDR1 MNHEY, CDR2 SVGAGI. The CDR3 consists of 10 residues. Trimming removed 8 bases at V and 10 bases at J, with 11 bases between. DNA for the CDR3: TGTGCCAGCTTTCAGGGTTCAGCTTTCTTT. Its protein is CASFQGSAFF.

The chain links TRBV9 to TRBJ2-7, with 9 bases fitting TRBD1. Germline V lookup: CDR1 SGDLS, CDR2 YYNGEE. The CDR3 contains 17 residues. J was trimmed by 6 bases and V by 2 bases; bases with no gene match: 15. This CDR3 reads CASSVSPPGQGFSEQYF. DNA of the CDR3: TGTGCCAGCAGCGTTTCACCCCCGGGACAGGGTTTTTCCGAGCAGTACTTC.

The gene calls are TRBV6-4 and TRBJ2-3; a weak D match, TRBD2 (6 bases). Germline V gene sequence: CDR1 MRHNA, CDR2 SNTAGT. Trimming pared 7 bases from V and 5 bases from J, leaving 25 bases between. This CDR3 is 17 amino acids long. The CDR3 sequence is CASTTPKAGPVVDTQYF. The CDR3 DNA follows: TGTGCCAGCACCACCCCTAAAGCGGGCCCGGTCGTAGATACGCAGTATTTT.

The rearrangement uses TRBV19 and TRBJ1-2; D possibly corresponds to TRBD1 (5 bases). This CDR3 region has 15 residues. Trimming stripped 1 base from V and 5 bases from J, with 14 bases between. CDR1 is LNHDA and CDR2 is SQIVND in the germline V gene (reference sequence). The CDR3 DNA reads TGTGCCAGTAGTATAGTAGGCAGGGCTCGATATGGCTACACCTTC. Amino acid sequence: CASSIVGRARYGYTF.

For this clone: Other DNA sequences from this sample encode an identical CDR3 as well. The gene calls are TRBV19 and TRBJ1-5; D might be TRBD1 (5 bases). CDR1 and CDR2 (germline): LNHDA, SQIVND (reference sequence). V lost 6 bases and J 3 bases, leaving 9 bases between the germline ends. The CDR3 sequence is 13 residues long. The CDR3 loop reads CASSDSYNQPQHF. The CDR3 coding sequence is TGTGCCAGTAGCGACAGCTACAATCAGCCCCAGCATTTT.

Of note for this clone: The junction differs from germline at one of its ends, possibly a read error. The chain links TRBV18 to TRBJ1-1, with a tentative D call TRBD1 (5 bases). Germline loops: CDR1 KGHSH, CDR2 LQKENI. CDR3 length equals 13 residues. CDR3 nucleotides: TGTGCCAGCTCACCCGGGAGACAGCCGATAACTCTGTTT. The encoded protein is CASSPGRQPITLF.

In DNA form, the CDR3 reads TGTGCCAGTAGTCAGGACAGGGGGGTAACTAATGAAAAACTGTTTTTT. Its translation is CASSQDRGVTNEKLFF. The chain employs TRBV19 and TRBJ1-4, with 10 bases that match TRBD1. V lost 5 bases to trimming and J lost 1 base; unmatched junction nucleotides: 4. The CDR3 sequence is 16 residues long. Germline assignment: CDR1 LNHDA and CDR2 SQIVND (reference sequence).

The CDR3 region has the DNA TGCGCCAGCAGCTTGGGAATAGCGGGAGCAGAGACCCAGTACTTC. Protein sequence: CASSLGIAGAETQYF. This rearrangement joins TRBV5-1 to TRBJ2-5; 9 bases agree with TRBD2. V dropped 0 bases and J dropped 4; count of bases not matched to a gene: 4. The CDR3 length is 15 residues. Germline CDR1 reads SGHRS; CDR2 reads YFSETQ.

The chain uses TRBV28 and TRBJ2-7; D may be TRBD2 (6 bases). CDR1 and CDR2 (germline): MDHEN, SYDVKM. CDR3 size: 12 residues. The V and J ends lost 3 bases and 5 bases respectively, with 8 bases between them. The CDR3: CASSFGGHEQYV. CDR3 DNA: TGTGCCAGCAGTTTCGGGGGACACGAGCAGTACGTC.

This clone was seen once. This chain uses TRBV7-9 with TRBJ2-3, with D tentatively TRBD2 (6 bases). Per the germline V gene, CDR1 is SEHNR and CDR2 is FQNEAQ (reference sequence). The CDR3 totals 16 residues. The V gene lost 5 bases and the J gene lost 5 bases, with 20 bases spanning the gap. CDR3 bases: TGTGCCAGCAGCCCGCCGAGGGCGGGACTCGGAGATACGCAGTATTTT. It translates to CASSPPRAGLGDTQYF. Using reference TRBV7-9 and TRBJ2-3 for the parts outside the CDR3, the full variable domain is DTGVSQNPRHKITKRGQNVTFRCDPISEHNRLYWYRQTLGQGPEFLTYFQNEAQLEKSRLLSDRFSAERPKGSFSTLEIQRTEQGDSAMYLCASSPPRAGLGDTQYFGPGTRLTVL.

V is TRBV30 and J is TRBJ2-5, with D possibly being TRBD1 (5 bases). The CDR3 is 15 amino acids. The germline gives CDR1 GTSNPN, CDR2 SVGIG (reference sequence). Trimming removed 1 base from V and 5 bases from J, with 17 bases in between. CDR3 DNA sequence: TGTGCCTGGAGTGGGACCAGGGTAGCCGGGGAGACCCAGTACTTC. It yields the protein CAWSGTRVAGETQYF.

Ten or more counts support this clone. The rearrangement links TRBV5-6 to TRBJ2-7; TRBD1 aligns across 9 bases. The trim removed 4 bases at V and 7 bases at J, leaving 12 bases unmatched. Germline loops: CDR1 SGHDT, CDR2 YYEEEE. The CDR3 is 15 amino acids. The CDR3 sequence is CASSLGTGPSREQYF. The CDR3 region has the DNA TGTGCCAGCAGCCTCGGGACAGGGCCTTCTAGGGAGCAGTACTTC. The entire variable domain, with the rest obtained from reference TRBV5-6 and TRBJ2-7, is as follows: DAGVTQSPTHLIKTRGQQVTLRCSPKSGHDTVSWYQQALGQGPQFIFQYYEEEERQRGNFPDRFSGHQFPNYSSELNVNALLLGDSALYLCASSLGTGPSREQYFGPGTRLTVT.

V and J are TRBV19 and TRBJ2-6; 7 bases line up with TRBD1. The length of the CDR3 is 17 residues. The V gene's germline CDR1 is LNHDA and CDR2 SQIVND (reference sequence). The ends lost 9 bases at V and 0 bases at J; junction bases unmatched: 11. This CDR3 reads CASSPDREGSGANVLTF. In DNA form, the CDR3 reads TGTGCCAGCAGCCCCGACAGGGAAGGCTCTGGGGCCAACGTCCTGACTTTC.

In its sample, this clone was seen once. V and J are TRBV6-5 and TRBJ1-1; perhaps TRBD1 as D (6 bases). There are 13 residues in the CDR3. The V end lost 5 bases, the J end lost 11 bases, and 18 bases lay between the germline ends. Germline loops: CDR1 MNHEY, CDR2 SVGAGI. The CDR3 DNA reads as TGTGCCAGCAGTCCCCGACAGGCTAATTTGGCTTTCTTT. This codes for CASSPRQANLAFF.

The V and J genes are TRBV19 and TRBJ2-1; TRBD2 is a possible D gene (5 bases). V shed 8 bases and J shed 0 bases, with 14 bases lying between them. The CDR3 has 15 residues. The germline CDR1 and CDR2 sequences are LNHDA and SQIVND (reference sequence). CDR3 region: CASAPTRSSYNEQFF. The CDR3 DNA sequence: TGTGCCAGTGCCCCCACTAGGAGCTCCTACAATGAGCAGTTCTTC.

The rearrangement joins TRBV9 to TRBJ2-3, with TRBD2 identical over 12 bases. J gave up 6 bases and V 6 bases, and 8 bases lay outside the gene matches. The CDR3 runs 15 residues. Germline CDR1 and CDR2: SGDLS and YYNGEE. The CDR3 DNA is TGTGCCAGCACCGCTAGCGGGAGGGCCAGTGATACGCAGTATTTT. It encodes CASTASGRASDTQYF. The full variable domain, completed using reference TRBV9 and TRBJ2-3, is DSGVTQTPKHLITATGQRVTLRCSPRSGDLSVYWYQQSLDQGLQFLIQYYNGEERAKGNILERFSAQQFPDLHSELNLSSLELGDSALYFCASTASGRASDTQYFGPGTRLTVL.

This clone was seen only a few times. This sequence joins TRBV9 and TRBJ1-1, with D uncertain. The germline V gene has CDR1 SGDLS and CDR2 YYNGEE. V was clipped by 0 bases and J by 4 bases, with 10 bases between them. The CDR3 contains 14 residues. The CDR3 sequence: CASSVDFRGTEAFF. DNA of the CDR3: TGTGCCAGCAGCGTAGACTTCCGGGGCACTGAAGCTTTCTTT.

V is TRBV19 and J is TRBJ1-2; TRBD1 agrees at 9 bases. There are 14 residues in the CDR3. V lost 8 bases and J lost 4; bases outside the gene matches: 8. Germline V gene lookup returns CDR1 LNHDA and CDR2 SQIVND (reference sequence). The CDR3 loop is CASSTGGASYGYTF. CDR3 bases: TGTGCCAGTTCTACAGGGGGCGCAAGCTATGGCTACACCTTC.

V gene TRBV7-6 combines with J gene TRBJ2-7; 10 bases are shared with TRBD2. CDR1 SGHVS and CDR2 FNYEAQ come from the germline V gene. The trim removed 7 bases at V and 4 bases at J, leaving 16 bases unmatched. The CDR3 consists of 17 residues. The CDR3 sequence is CASISILSGRILYEQYF. CDR3 bases: TGTGCCAGCATCTCAATTCTTAGCGGGAGGATCTTGTACGAGCAGTACTTC.

The chain uses TRBV11-3 and TRBJ2-3, with 14 bases aligning to TRBD2. CDR1 and CDR2 from the germline V gene are SGHNT and YENEEA. V dropped 5 bases and J dropped 3; count of bases not matched to a gene: 10. The CDR3 length is 18 residues. In nucleotides, the CDR3 is TGTGCCAGCAGCGAAGGACTAGCGGGAGGAGGGGGTACAGATACGCAGTATTTT. It encodes CASSEGLAGGGGTDTQYF.